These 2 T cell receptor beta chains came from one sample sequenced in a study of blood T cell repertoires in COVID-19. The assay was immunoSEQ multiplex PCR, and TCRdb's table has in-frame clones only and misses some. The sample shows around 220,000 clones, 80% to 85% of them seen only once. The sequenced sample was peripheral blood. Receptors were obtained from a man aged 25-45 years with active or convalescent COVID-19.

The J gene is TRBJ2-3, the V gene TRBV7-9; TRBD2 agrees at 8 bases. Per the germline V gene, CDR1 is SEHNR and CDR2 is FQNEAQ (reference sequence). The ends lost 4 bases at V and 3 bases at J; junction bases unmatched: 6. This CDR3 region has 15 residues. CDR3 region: CASSSPGGGTDTQYF. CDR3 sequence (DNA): TGTGCCAGCAGCTCCCCCGGGGGGGGGACAGATACGCAGTATTTT. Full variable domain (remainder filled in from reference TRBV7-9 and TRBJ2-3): DTGVSQNPRHKITKRGQNVTFRCDPISEHNRLYWYRQTLGQGPEFLTYFQNEAQLEKSRLLSDRFSAERPKGSFSTLEIQRTEQGDSAMYLCASSSPGGGTDTQYFGPGTRLTVL.

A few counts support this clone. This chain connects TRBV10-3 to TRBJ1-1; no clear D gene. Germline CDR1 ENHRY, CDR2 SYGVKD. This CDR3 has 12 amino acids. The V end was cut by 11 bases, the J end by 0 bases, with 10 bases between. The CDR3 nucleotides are TGTGCCTCCGGGAGGTTGAACACTGAAGCTTTCTTT. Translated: CASGRLNTEAFF.